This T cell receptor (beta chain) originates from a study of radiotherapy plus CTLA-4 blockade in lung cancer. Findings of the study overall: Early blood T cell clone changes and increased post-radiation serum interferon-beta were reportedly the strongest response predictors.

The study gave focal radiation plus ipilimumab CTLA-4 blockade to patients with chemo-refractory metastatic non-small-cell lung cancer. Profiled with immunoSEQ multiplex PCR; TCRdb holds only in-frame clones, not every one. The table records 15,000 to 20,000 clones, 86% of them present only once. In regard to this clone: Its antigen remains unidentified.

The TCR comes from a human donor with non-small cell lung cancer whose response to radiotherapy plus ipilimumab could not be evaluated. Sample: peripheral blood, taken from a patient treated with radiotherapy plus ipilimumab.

The CDR3 sequence is CASSQDRGLMGKLFF. The DNA of the CDR3 is TGCGCCAGCAGCCAAGACAGGGGTCTAATGGGAAAACTGTTTTTT. The chain employs TRBV4-1 and TRBJ1-4; D is perhaps TRBD1 (6 bases). Germline assignment: CDR1 MGHRA and CDR2 YSYEKL. The CDR3 is made up of 15 amino acids. V lost 0 bases, J lost 10 bases, and 15 bases lay in between.